This passage covers 30 T cell receptor beta chains from one sample sequenced in a study of vaccination effects on CD4 cells after COVID-19. Sequencing was preceded by expansion of antigen-specific CD4+ T cells with viral peptide pools in the ViraFEST assay. Researchers isolated CD4+ T cells once approximately 10 days of culture had elapsed. SARS-CoV-2 infected the person between March and December 2020, as confirmed by PCR. Some clones are missing from TCRdb's copy, which holds only in-frame ones; the method was immunoSEQ multiplex PCR. The sample contains 35,000 to 40,000 clones, around two thirds of which appear only once. These TCRs' antigens remain unknown. Sample: CD4+ T cells from PBMCs cultured with HCoV-NL63 spike peptides, taken before COVID-19 vaccination. The receptor source for this set is a human donor who had a prior SARS-CoV-2 infection.

The CDR3 DNA sequence: TGTGCCAGCTCCGGGACAGCCCTCCCGGGGAACACTGAAGCTTTCTTT. It is translated as CASSGTALPGNTEAFF. This chain uses TRBV18 with TRBJ1-1, with 7 bases identical to TRBD1. Germline CDR1 and CDR2: KGHSH and LQKENI. V lost 6 bases to trimming and J lost 1 base; unmatched junction nucleotides: 11. The CDR3 loop spans 16 amino acids.

The V gene is TRBV7-2, the J gene TRBJ2-5; D might be TRBD1 (5 bases). CDR1 is SGHTA, CDR2 FQGNSA, per germline. Trimming shortened V by 1 base and J by 3 bases, and 6 bases separated the two germline ends. CDR3 size: 13 residues. DNA of the CDR3: TGTGCCAGCAGCTTAGGGGGCGAAGAGACCCAGTACTTC. Its translation: CASSLGGEETQYF.

The chain carries TRBV2 and TRBJ2-5; D is ambiguous. The CDR3 covers 12 residues. The germline V and J ends were trimmed by 4 bases and 3 bases, with 6 bases remaining between them. CDR1 SNHLY and CDR2 FYNNEI come from the germline V gene. The CDR3 loop is CASSALKETQYF. The DNA of the CDR3 is TGTGCCAGCAGTGCGCTTAAAGAGACCCAGTACTTC.

This clone was counted a few times. The gene calls are TRBV4-1 and TRBJ1-5; D uncertain. This CDR3 region has 15 residues. Trimming took 1 base from V and 4 from J, leaving 11 bases between them. Germline assignment: CDR1 MGHRA and CDR2 YSYEKL. The CDR3 sequence: CASSQGGVGNQPQHF. The CDR3 DNA sequence: TGCGCCAGCAGCCAAGGGGGTGTTGGGAATCAGCCCCAGCATTTT.

This chain connects TRBV20-1 to TRBJ1-4; unclear D gene. Germline V gene sequence: CDR1 DFQATT, CDR2 SNEGSKA (reference sequence). This CDR3 is built from 14 residues. Trimming stripped 3 bases from V and 2 bases from J, with 10 bases between. The CDR3 DNA follows: TGCAGTGCTAGTTACGGATCGACTAATGAAAAACTGTTTTTT. Its translation: CSASYGSTNEKLFF.

This clone was seen once. The chain links TRBV27 to TRBJ2-3; 8 nucleotides match TRBD2. The germline V gene has CDR1 MNHEY and CDR2 SMNVEV (reference sequence). The CDR3 covers 16 residues. V was pared by 5 bases and J by 3 bases, with 10 bases of the junction left unmatched. The CDR3 loop reads CASSRNSGVGTDTQYF. The CDR3 DNA follows: TGTGCCAGCAGTAGAAATAGCGGGGTCGGGACAGATACGCAGTATTTT.

This clone was counted once. The rearrangement links TRBV11-3 to TRBJ2-6, with 7 bases lining up with TRBD1. The CDR3 extends over 18 amino acids. Germline trimming cut 8 bases from V and 0 bases from J; bases unmatched to any gene: 13. Germline loops: CDR1 SGHNT, CDR2 YENEEA. The CDR3: CASPTHRQGSSGANVLTF. For the CDR3, the DNA is TGTGCCAGCCCTACACACAGACAGGGATCCTCTGGGGCCAACGTCCTGACTTTC.

This clone occurred a few times. In nucleotides, the CDR3 is TGTGCCAGCAGCTTGGGAGACTGGAACAATGAGCAGTTCTTC. Its protein product is CASSLGDWNNEQFF. This chain links TRBV5-6 with TRBJ2-1; D is undetermined. The CDR3 extends over 14 amino acids. V lost 0 bases, J lost 5 bases, and 9 bases lay in between. CDR1 is SGHDT, CDR2 YYEEEE, per germline. Full variable domain (rest looked up from reference TRBV5-6 and TRBJ2-1): DAGVTQSPTHLIKTRGQQVTLRCSPKSGHDTVSWYQQALGQGPQFIFQYYEEEERQRGNFPDRFSGHQFPNYSSELNVNALLLGDSALYLCASSLGDWNNEQFFGPGTRLTVL.

The CDR3 nucleotides are TGTGCCAGTAGCCCTCCGGGACAGGCGACACTGAACACTGAAGCTTTCTTT. Protein sequence: CASSPPGQATLNTEAFF. The V and J genes are TRBV19 and TRBJ1-1; 8 bases fit TRBD1. CDR3 size: 17 residues. J gave up 0 bases and V 6 bases, and 12 bases lay outside the gene matches. The V gene's germline CDR1 is LNHDA and CDR2 SQIVND (reference sequence).

This chain links TRBV7-9 with TRBJ1-2; no reliable D call. The germline CDR1 and CDR2 sequences are SEHNR and FQNEAQ (reference sequence). Between the trimmed V and J ends, which lost 6 bases and 2 bases, there was a span of 13 bases. The CDR3 is 14 amino acids. CDR3 DNA sequence: TGTGCCAGCAGTCAAATCATTGCCAACTATGGCTACACCTTC. Translation gives CASSQIIANYGYTF.

This clone was found a few times. The chain recombines TRBV4-1 with TRBJ1-1, with unresolved D. V dropped 0 bases and J dropped 5 bases, with 7 bases sitting between them. Germline V gives CDR1 MGHRA, CDR2 YSYEKL. There are 13 residues in the CDR3. The DNA of the CDR3 is TGCGCCAGCAGCCAAGATCGGGAAACTGAAGCTTTCTTT. Amino acids: CASSQDRETEAFF.

The CDR3 sequence is CASSLGLEAGGSTDTQYF. The CDR3 DNA reads as TGTGCCAGCAGCTTAGGATTAGAAGCGGGGGGTTCCACAGATACGCAGTATTTT. The V call is TRBV11-3, the J call TRBJ2-3; 9 bases agree with TRBD2. Germline CDR1 is SGHNT and CDR2 is YENEEA. With V trimmed by 1 base and J by 2 bases, 10 bases remained unmatched. CDR3 length equals 18 residues.

This clone was counted only a few times. CDR3 coding DNA: TGCGCCAGCAGCTTCTTAGGTTCCTCTGGAAACACCATATATTTT. Residues: CASSFLGSSGNTIYF. V is TRBV5-1 and J is TRBJ1-3; D remains unclear. This CDR3 has 15 residues. Germline V gene lookup returns CDR1 SGHRS and CDR2 YFSETQ. V shed 2 bases and J shed 0 bases, with 9 bases lying between them.

This clone was observed a few times. The chain has TRBV20-1 and TRBJ2-3; the D gene is possibly TRBD1 (7 bases). This CDR3 region has 14 residues. Germline CDR1 is DFQATT and CDR2 is SNEGSKA (reference sequence). V shed 3 bases and J shed 2 bases, with 12 bases lying between them. The CDR3 here is CSASRGTATDTQYF. DNA for the CDR3: TGCAGTGCTAGTCGGGGGACAGCCACAGATACGCAGTATTTT.

This chain uses TRBV5-1 with TRBJ1-1; D perhaps matches TRBD1 (5 bases). The germline V gene encodes CDR1 SGHRS and CDR2 YFSETQ. The CDR3 totals 15 residues. The V gene lost 4 bases and the J gene lost 2 bases, with 15 bases spanning the gap. In DNA form, the CDR3 reads TGCGCCAGCAGCCTCATACCGGGACCCAACACTGAAGCTTTCTTT. Amino acid sequence: CASSLIPGPNTEAFF.

V usage is TRBV2 and J usage is TRBJ2-7; 7 bases agree with TRBD2. Per the germline V gene, CDR1 is SNHLY and CDR2 is FYNNEI. The CDR3 totals 12 residues. With V trimmed by 11 bases and J by 3 bases, 7 bases remained unmatched. Here the CDR3 DNA reads TGTGCCGGCGGGGGTAGCCGCTACGAGCAGTACTTC. It translates to CAGGGSRYEQYF.

This chain links TRBV18 with TRBJ1-4; TRBD1 aligns across 9 bases. J was trimmed by 8 bases and V by 5 bases; bases with no gene match: 9. This CDR3 region has 15 residues. CDR1 is KGHSH, CDR2 LQKENI, per germline. In DNA form, the CDR3 reads TGTGCCAGCTCATACCCGGGACAGGGCGGAGAAAAACTGTTTTTT. It translates to CASSYPGQGGEKLFF.

The chain is built from TRBV6-6 and TRBJ1-6, with 8 bases aligning to TRBD1. After removal of 6 bases from V and 7 bases from J, the junction contained 5 bases not matched to a gene. There are 14 residues in the CDR3. CDR1 and CDR2 from the germline V gene are MNHNY and SVGAGI (reference sequence). As DNA, the CDR3 is TGTGCCAGCAGCGTGACAGGGGACAATTCACCCCTCCACTTT. This gives the protein CASSVTGDNSPLHF.

In this sample, this clone turned up a few times. This chain joins TRBV11-2 and TRBJ1-4; D possibly corresponds to TRBD1 (6 bases). V was cut by 2 bases and J by 0 bases, with 10 bases left in between. The CDR3 is 16 amino acids. The V gene's germline CDR1 is SGHAT and CDR2 FQNNGV. The CDR3 region has the DNA TGTGCCAGCAGCTTACTGGGGGCGGCAACTAATGAAAAACTGTTTTTT. The encoded protein is CASSLLGAATNEKLFF.

The chain links TRBV5-4 to TRBJ1-3, with D uncertain. CDR1 SGHNT and CDR2 YYREEE come from the germline V gene (reference sequence). CDR3 length equals 17 residues. The V end lost 0 bases, the J end lost 0 bases, and 13 bases lay between the germline ends. CDR3 residues: CASSLGGDGYSGNTIYF. The CDR3 nucleotides are TGTGCCAGCAGCTTGGGGGGAGACGGATACTCTGGAAACACCATATATTTT.

The V call is TRBV6-5, the J call TRBJ1-1, with D tentatively TRBD1 (5 bases). V was shortened by 7 bases and J by 3 bases, with 9 bases between the two germline ends. This CDR3 contains 12 residues. CDR1 MNHEY and CDR2 SVGAGI come from the germline V gene. CDR3 region: CASTGFDTEAFF. Written as DNA, the CDR3 is TGTGCCAGCACAGGGTTCGACACTGAAGCTTTCTTT.

The rearrangement links TRBV6-5 to TRBJ2-3, with no clear D. V lost 2 bases to trimming and J lost 12 bases, with 15 bases between them. This CDR3 has 13 amino acids. Germline CDR1 reads MNHEY; CDR2 reads SVGAGI. The CDR3 sequence: CASSYGVSFFQYF. The CDR3 bases are TGTGCCAGCAGTTACGGTGTTTCGTTTTTTCAGTATTTT.

The rearrangement links TRBV30 to TRBJ1-2; D might be TRBD1 (6 bases). The ends were cut back, 5 bases at V and 8 bases at J, with 15 bases in the middle. Germline assignment: CDR1 GTSNPN and CDR2 SVGIG (reference sequence). This CDR3 has 12 amino acids. The CDR3 nucleotides read TGTGCCTGGGGAGACAGGTCGGGGGGCTACACCTTC. Translating gives CAWGDRSGGYTF.

The chain recombines TRBV28 with TRBJ2-5, with a possible D match to TRBD2 (6 bases). Germline CDR1 is MDHEN and CDR2 is SYDVKM. The CDR3 has 14 residues. V was cut by 9 bases and J by 0 bases, with 14 bases left in between. CDR3 in DNA: TGTGCCAGTAGCGGCGACTCATACCAAGAGACCCAGTACTTC. Protein: CASSGDSYQETQYF. Variable domain in full (rest from reference TRBV28 and TRBJ2-5): DVKVTQSSRYLVKRTGEKVFLECVQDMDHENMFWYRQDPGLGLRLIYFSYDVKMKEKGDIPEGYSVSREKKERFSLILESASTNQTSMYLCASSGDSYQETQYFGPGTRLLVL.

This chain links TRBV18 with TRBJ1-2; the D gene is possibly TRBD1 (5 bases). Looked up from germline, CDR1 is KGHSH and CDR2 is LQKENI. The V and J ends lost 4 bases and 2 bases respectively, with 14 bases between them. CDR3 size: 15 residues. The CDR3, as DNA: TGTGCCAGCTCACTCCAGGGATTCGGGAACTATGGCTACACCTTC. Encoded protein: CASSLQGFGNYGYTF.

This chain connects TRBV5-6 to TRBJ2-1; D is unclear. V was shortened by 0 bases and J by 8 bases, with 12 bases between the two germline ends. CDR1 is SGHDT and CDR2 is YYEEEE in the germline V gene. The CDR3 sequence is 14 residues long. CDR3 protein: CASSLAIDRHEQFF. The CDR3 DNA reads TGTGCCAGCAGCTTGGCAATAGATCGCCATGAGCAGTTCTTC.

This chain uses TRBV5-5 with TRBJ2-3; D ambiguous. Germline values: CDR1 SGHKS, CDR2 YYEKEE (reference sequence). V was trimmed by 4 bases and J by 0 bases, leaving 24 bases between them. The CDR3 runs to 19 residues. The CDR3 loop reads CASSTDLISTNPSTDTQYF. CDR3 DNA: TGTGCCAGCAGCACCGACCTTATTAGCACAAATCCTAGCACAGATACGCAGTATTTT.

The chain carries TRBV6-6 and TRBJ2-1, with D possibly being TRBD1 or TRBD2 (5 bases each). V was shortened by 4 bases and J by 4 bases, with 17 bases between the two germline ends. This CDR3 contains 16 residues. Germline V lookup: CDR1 MNHNY, CDR2 SVGAGI (reference sequence). In DNA, the CDR3 is TGTGCCAGCAGTTCTCTCCCCGGGACCTTGTACAATGAGCAGTTCTTC. Translating gives CASSSLPGTLYNEQFF.

The chain links TRBV18 to TRBJ2-7; 9 bases map to TRBD1. Germline V gives CDR1 KGHSH, CDR2 LQKENI. V lost 4 bases and J lost 4; bases outside the gene matches: 8. The CDR3 loop spans 15 amino acids. The CDR3 region is CASSQGLQGAYEQYF. The CDR3, as DNA: TGTGCCAGCTCACAGGGTCTACAGGGGGCTTACGAGCAGTACTTC. Full variable domain (missing parts from reference TRBV18 and TRBJ2-7): NAGVMQNPRHLVRRRGQEARLRCSPMKGHSHVYWYRQLPEEGLKFMVYLQKENIIDESGMPKERFSAEFPKEGPSILRIQQVVRGDSAAYFCASSQGLQGAYEQYFGPGTRLTVT.

The genes are TRBV18 and TRBJ1-5; weak D call: TRBD1 (5 bases). V lost 1 base to trimming and J lost 4 bases, with 14 bases between them. Per the germline V gene, CDR1 is KGHSH and CDR2 is LQKENI. CDR3 length equals 16 residues. The CDR3 protein is CASSPLRTGGNQPQHF. The CDR3 DNA reads TGTGCCAGCTCACCACTACGGACGGGGGGAAATCAGCCCCAGCATTTT. The full variable domain, its missing parts supplied by reference TRBV18 and TRBJ1-5, is NAGVMQNPRHLVRRRGQEARLRCSPMKGHSHVYWYRQLPEEGLKFMVYLQKENIIDESGMPKERFSAEFPKEGPSILRIQQVVRGDSAAYFCASSPLRTGGNQPQHFGDGTRLSIL.